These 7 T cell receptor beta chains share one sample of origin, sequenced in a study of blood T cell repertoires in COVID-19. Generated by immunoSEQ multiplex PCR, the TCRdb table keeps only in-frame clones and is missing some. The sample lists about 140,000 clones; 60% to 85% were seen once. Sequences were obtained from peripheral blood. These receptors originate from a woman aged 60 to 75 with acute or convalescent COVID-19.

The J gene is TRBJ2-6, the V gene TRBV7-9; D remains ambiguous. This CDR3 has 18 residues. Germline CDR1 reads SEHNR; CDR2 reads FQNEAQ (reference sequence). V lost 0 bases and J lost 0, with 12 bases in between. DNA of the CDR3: TGTGCCAGCAGCTTAGCGGATTTCCACAGCTCTGGGGCCAACGTCCTGACTTTC. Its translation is CASSLADFHSSGANVLTF.

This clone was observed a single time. DNA of the CDR3: TGTGCCAGCAGCCAAGAGTTGGCGGGAGGGGTCACCGGGGAGCTGTTTTTT. Its translation: CASSQELAGGVTGELFF. V and J are TRBV3-1 (or the pseudogene TRBV3-2) and TRBJ2-2; 9 bases match TRBD2. Germline loops: CDR1 LGHDT, CDR2 YNNKEL (reference sequence). This CDR3 region has 17 residues. Trimming removed 0 bases from V and 4 bases from J; junction bases left unmatched: 6.

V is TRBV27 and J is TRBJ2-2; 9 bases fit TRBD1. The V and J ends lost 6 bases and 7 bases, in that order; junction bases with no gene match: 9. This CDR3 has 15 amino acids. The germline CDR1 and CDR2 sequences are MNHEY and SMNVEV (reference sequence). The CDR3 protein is CASSQGTGFNGELFF. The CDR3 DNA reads TGTGCCAGCAGCCAAGGGACAGGGTTCAACGGGGAGCTGTTTTTT.

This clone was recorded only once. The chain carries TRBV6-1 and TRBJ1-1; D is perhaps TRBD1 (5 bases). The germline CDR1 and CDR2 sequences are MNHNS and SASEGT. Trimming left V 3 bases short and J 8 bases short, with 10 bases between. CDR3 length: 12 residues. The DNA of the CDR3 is TGTGCCAGCAGTGACCCCAGGGCCGAAGCTTTCTTT. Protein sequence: CASSDPRAEAFF.

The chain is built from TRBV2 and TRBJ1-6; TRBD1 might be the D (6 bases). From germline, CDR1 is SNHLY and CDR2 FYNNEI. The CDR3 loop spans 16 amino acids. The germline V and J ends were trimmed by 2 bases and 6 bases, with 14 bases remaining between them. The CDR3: CASSELGDRLNSPLHF. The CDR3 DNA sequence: TGTGCCAGCAGTGAACTGGGTGACAGGCTTAATTCACCCCTCCACTTT. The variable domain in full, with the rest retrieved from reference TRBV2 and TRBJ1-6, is EPEVTQTPSHQVTQMGQEVILRCVPISNHLYFYWYRQILGQKVEFLVSFYNNEISEKSEIFDDQFSVERPDGSNFTLKIRSTKLEDSAMYFCASSELGDRLNSPLHFGNGTRLTVT.

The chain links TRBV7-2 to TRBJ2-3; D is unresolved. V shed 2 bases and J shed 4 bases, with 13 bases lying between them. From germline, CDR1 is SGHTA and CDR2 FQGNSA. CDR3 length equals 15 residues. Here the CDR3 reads CASSLSGPGADTQYF. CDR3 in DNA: TGTGCCAGCAGCTTAAGTGGGCCCGGTGCAGATACGCAGTATTTT. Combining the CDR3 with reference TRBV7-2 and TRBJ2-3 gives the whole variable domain GAGVSQSPSNKVTEKGKDVELRCDPISGHTALYWYRQSLGQGLEFLIYFQGNSAPDKSGLPSDRFSAERTGGSVSTLTIQRTQQEDSAVYLCASSLSGPGADTQYFGPGTRLTVL.

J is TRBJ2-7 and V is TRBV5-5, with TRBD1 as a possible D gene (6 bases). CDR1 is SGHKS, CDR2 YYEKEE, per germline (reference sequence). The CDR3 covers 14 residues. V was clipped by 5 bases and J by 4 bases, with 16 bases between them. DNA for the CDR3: TGTGCCAGCAGTTCACAGGGTTTTAGGTACGAGCAGTACTTC. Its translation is CASSSQGFRYEQYF.